This paragraph reports one T cell receptor (beta chain). This sample stems from a study of blood T cell repertoires in COVID-19. Across the study: Acute and convalescent COVID-19 specimens originated in the United States, Italy and Spain.

As processed by the authors: Scientists estimated how many nucleated cells there were by amplifying reference gene primers. The method was immunoSEQ multiplex PCR; TCRdb's version includes in-frame clones alone and lacks a portion of them. That table gives V, J and clone size, and the DNA gave D and trimming. The repertoire holds under 150,000 clones, with approximately 82% as singletons. Deletions cut 0 bases from V and 0 bases from J, with 6 bases between. Germline lookup yields CDR1 LGHDT and CDR2 YNNKEL (reference sequence). CDR3 length equals 16 residues. The sequencing sample was made of peripheral blood. The chain combines TRBV3-1 (or the pseudogene TRBV3-2) with TRBJ2-6; D call uncertain. The receptor's source is a man in his forties with active or convalescent COVID-19. The CDR3 nucleotides are TGTGCCAGCAGCCAAGAGGCGGACTCTGGGGCCAACGTCCTGACTTTC. This codes for CASSQEADSGANVLTF.